This TCR beta chain is drawn from a study of beta chain features in type 1 diabetes. Study-level points and caveats: All four CD4+ subsets of Type 1 diabetes patients contained TCRB CDR3s that were moderately but significantly shorter. Naive, central memory and Treg TCRB repertoires appeared more alike in patients than in healthy donors.

For this clone: Its antigen is still unknown.

As every portion of the isolated RNA was reverse transcribed, the sequencing read expressed TCRB transcripts. Data came from immunoSEQ multiplex PCR; TCRdb stores just in-frame clones and leaves some out. This sample has about 240,000 clones; around a quarter occur once, and the top ten carry more than 3%. Trimming pared 9 bases from V and 7 bases from J, leaving 23 bases between. The CDR3 is 15 amino acids. The V gene's germline CDR1 is SGHRS and CDR2 YFSETQ. Sequenced material: central memory CD4+ T cells from blood. This clonotype was sampled from a man younger than 45 in good health. The chain is built from TRBV5-1 and TRBJ2-1; D is possibly TRBD1 or TRBD2 (5 bases each). The CDR3 loop is CATSPGPGTGNEQFF. The DNA of the CDR3 is TGCGCCACCTCCCCAGGACCGGGGACGGGGAATGAGCAGTTCTTC.